This T cell receptor beta chain was recorded in a study of a mutant IDH1 vaccine in newly diagnosed glioma. Sequencing was performed with immunoSEQ multiplex PCR; in TCRdb, only in-frame clones are kept and a portion is missing. The table includes around 55,000 clones, approximately 80% detected once. V was pared by 6 bases and J by 0 bases, with 15 bases between. CDR1 is SGHRS and CDR2 is YFSETQ in the germline V gene. The CDR3 loop spans 15 amino acids. This clone occurred a few times. No antigen is known for it. Time point described: week 23, last vaccination. Each dose of the vaccine consisted of 300 ug of mutant IDH1 20-mer peptide, with topical imiquimod.

V gene TRBV5-1 combines with J gene TRBJ1-1; a weak D match, TRBD1 (5 bases). The receptor's source is a middle-aged man with glioma. The sample in question was PBMCs, obtained from a glioma patient whose treatment included an IDH1 peptide vaccine. The CDR3 here is CASTRVQGMNTEAFF. The CDR3, as DNA: TGCGCCAGCACCCGGGTGCAGGGAATGAACACTGAAGCTTTCTTT.